Listed below are T cell receptor beta chains from one sample, sequenced in a study of T cell responses to AZD1222 COVID-19 vaccine. Measured with immunoSEQ multiplex PCR; TCRdb has only the in-frame clones, and not every one. The table has 90,000 to 100,000 clones, about 85% seen once. The sample was peripheral blood, taken on day 0 of AZD1222 vaccination. These receptors were obtained from an adult in good health. The CDR3 runs from the conserved cysteine through the conserved F or W. The D gene is left open where the match is weak. Clone size is shown for a subset of rows, as once, few, many or a class of expanded clone.

cdr3_aa: CAPSDFTAGYTGELFF
cdr3_nt: TGTGCCCCCAGTGATTTCACGGCGGGGTACACCGGGGAGCTGTTTTTT
d_call: .
j_call: TRBJ2-2
v_call: TRBV24-1
clone_size: .

cdr3_aa: CASSPDRVGAFF
cdr3_nt: TGTGCCAGCAGTCCGGACAGGGTGGGTGCTTTCTTT
d_call: TRBD1
j_call: TRBJ1-1
v_call: TRBV27
clone_size: .

cdr3_aa: CASSMGTSYGDTEAFF
cdr3_nt: TGCGCCAGCAGTATGGGGACATCATATGGGGACACTGAAGCTTTCTTT
d_call: .
j_call: TRBJ1-1
v_call: TRBV5-1
clone_size: .

cdr3_aa: CSARGRREAFF
cdr3_nt: TGCAGTGCTAGGGGAAGACGGGAAGCTTTCTTT
d_call: .
j_call: TRBJ1-1
v_call: TRBV20-1
clone_size: .

cdr3_aa: CASSTGGANYGYTF
cdr3_nt: TGTGCCAGCAGCACAGGGGGCGCTAACTATGGCTACACCTTC
d_call: TRBD1
j_call: TRBJ1-2
v_call: TRBV28
clone_size: .

cdr3_aa: CASSQDSPEAFF
cdr3_nt: TGTGCCAGCAGCCAGGACAGCCCCGAGGCTTTCTTT
d_call: .
j_call: TRBJ1-1
v_call: TRBV7-9
clone_size: few

cdr3_aa: CASSLKVAHRVLANTEAFF
cdr3_nt: TGTGCCAGCAGCTTAAAGGTCGCTCATCGTGTTTTGGCTAACACTGAAGCTTTCTTT
d_call: .
j_call: TRBJ1-1
v_call: TRBV7-2
clone_size: .

cdr3_aa: CASSESEGATEAFF
cdr3_nt: TGCGCCAGCAGTGAGTCGGAGGGGGCCACTGAAGCTTTCTTT
d_call: TRBD1
j_call: TRBJ1-1
v_call: TRBV10-2
clone_size: .

cdr3_aa: CASIHRDSPDPNSPLHF
cdr3_nt: TGTGCCAGCATTCACCGGGACAGCCCTGACCCTAATTCACCCCTCCACTTT
d_call: TRBD1
j_call: TRBJ1-6
v_call: TRBV7-4
clone_size: .

cdr3_aa: CSASGGGELFF
cdr3_nt: TGCAGTGCTAGTGGGGGCGGGGAGCTGTTTTTT
d_call: .
j_call: TRBJ2-2
v_call: TRBV20-1
clone_size: .

cdr3_aa: CASSLARGLRAEAFF
cdr3_nt: TGTGCCAGCAGCTTAGCGCGGGGGTTGAGGGCTGAAGCTTTCTTT
d_call: .
j_call: TRBJ1-1
v_call: TRBV11-3
clone_size: .

cdr3_aa: CASGHRQGLTNTGELFF
cdr3_nt: TGCGCCAGCGGCCACCGACAGGGATTGACGAACACCGGGGAGCTGTTTTTT
d_call: TRBD1
j_call: TRBJ2-2
v_call: TRBV4-3
clone_size: .

cdr3_aa: CASSLSGNQETQYF
cdr3_nt: TGTGCCAGCAGCTTATCGGGCAACCAAGAGACCCAGTACTTC
d_call: .
j_call: TRBJ2-5
v_call: TRBV7-3
clone_size: .

cdr3_aa: CASSRDRGLEQYF
cdr3_nt: TGTGCCAGCAGCCGGGACAGGGGGCTCGAGCAGTACTTC
d_call: TRBD1
j_call: TRBJ2-7
v_call: TRBV14
clone_size: .

cdr3_aa: CASSGWRLAGRDTQYF
cdr3_nt: TGTGCCAGCAGTGGGTGGAGACTAGCGGGACGAGATACGCAGTATTTT
d_call: TRBD2
j_call: TRBJ2-3
v_call: TRBV6-1
clone_size: few

cdr3_aa: CASSQVPALDTRNQPQHF
cdr3_nt: TGCGCCAGCAGCCAAGTGCCAGCATTGGACACTCGAAATCAGCCCCAGCATTTT
d_call: .
j_call: TRBJ1-5
v_call: TRBV4-1
clone_size: .

cdr3_aa: CASSQRLAGKDEQFF
cdr3_nt: TGTGCCAGCAGCCAAAGACTAGCGGGAAAGGATGAGCAGTTCTTC
d_call: TRBD2
j_call: TRBJ2-1
v_call: TRBV3-1/TRBV3-2
clone_size: .

cdr3_aa: CASSLTSGRYSYNEQFF
cdr3_nt: TGTGCCAGCAGTTTGACTAGCGGGAGGTACTCCTACAATGAGCAGTTCTTC
d_call: TRBD2
j_call: TRBJ2-1
v_call: TRBV27
clone_size: .

cdr3_aa: CASSPGQSNQPQHF
cdr3_nt: TGTGCCAGCTCCCCTGGACAGAGCAATCAGCCCCAGCATTTT
d_call: .
j_call: TRBJ1-5
v_call: TRBV18
clone_size: .

cdr3_aa: CATSDQTGWGTNTGELFF
cdr3_nt: TGTGCCACCAGTGACCAAACAGGGTGGGGGACGAACACCGGGGAGCTGTTTTTT
d_call: .
j_call: TRBJ2-2
v_call: TRBV24-1
clone_size: .

cdr3_aa: CAWSRFSGLAGASGANVLTF
cdr3_nt: TGTGCCTGGAGTCGATTCTCGGGACTAGCGGGAGCCTCTGGGGCCAACGTCCTGACTTTC
d_call: TRBD2
j_call: TRBJ2-6
v_call: TRBV30
clone_size: .

cdr3_aa: CASSQEETFLQETQYF
cdr3_nt: TGTGCCAGCAGCCAAGAAGAGACCTTCCTTCAAGAGACCCAGTACTTC
d_call: .
j_call: TRBJ2-5
v_call: TRBV14
clone_size: .

cdr3_aa: CASSQLSPAGGREQYF
cdr3_nt: TGTGCCAGCAGCCAACTCTCGCCCGCGGGGGGGCGCGAGCAGTACTTC
d_call: TRBD2
j_call: TRBJ2-7
v_call: TRBV4-2
clone_size: .

cdr3_aa: CASSLDPTGELFF
cdr3_nt: TGTGCCAGCAGCTTGGACCCAACCGGGGAGCTGTTTTTT
d_call: .
j_call: TRBJ2-2
v_call: TRBV2
clone_size: .

cdr3_aa: CASSTHGGAEAFF
cdr3_nt: TGTGCCAGCAGCACCCACGGGGGAGCTGAAGCTTTCTTT
d_call: .
j_call: TRBJ1-1
v_call: TRBV7-2
clone_size: .

cdr3_aa: CATSDPGREANYGYTF
cdr3_nt: TGTGCCACCAGTGACCCGGGACGGGAAGCTAACTATGGCTACACCTTC
d_call: .
j_call: TRBJ1-2
v_call: TRBV24-1
clone_size: .

cdr3_aa: CASSLGPPSYRGSTDTQYF
cdr3_nt: TGTGCCAGCAGCTTAGGACCCCCCTCCTACAGGGGTAGCACAGATACGCAGTATTTT
d_call: TRBD1
j_call: TRBJ2-3
v_call: TRBV11-2
clone_size: once

cdr3_aa: CASSEGGTNQETQYF
cdr3_nt: TGTGCCAGCAGTGAGGGGGGAACGAACCAAGAGACCCAGTACTTC
d_call: .
j_call: TRBJ2-5
v_call: TRBV6-1
clone_size: .

cdr3_aa: CASSIWTGYEGSPLHF
cdr3_nt: TGTGCCAGTAGTATATGGACTGGTTACGAAGGCTCACCCCTCCACTTT
d_call: .
j_call: TRBJ1-6
v_call: TRBV19
clone_size: .

cdr3_aa: CASSPDRVRNSPLHF
cdr3_nt: TGTGCCAGCTCACCTGACAGGGTTCGGAATTCACCCCTCCACTTT
d_call: TRBD1
j_call: TRBJ1-6
v_call: TRBV18
clone_size: .

cdr3_aa: CAWTRTSLGGEQFF
cdr3_nt: TGTGCCTGGACCCGGACTAGCTTGGGGGGTGAGCAGTTCTTC
d_call: TRBD2
j_call: TRBJ2-1
v_call: TRBV30
clone_size: .

cdr3_aa: CASSVQGRGYGYTF
cdr3_nt: TGTGCCAGCAGCGTACAGGGGAGGGGGTATGGCTACACCTTC
d_call: TRBD1
j_call: TRBJ1-2
v_call: TRBV6-5
clone_size: .

cdr3_aa: CASSSQMGQSNSPLHF
cdr3_nt: TGTGCCAGCAGCTCTCAGATGGGACAGTCCAATTCACCCCTCCACTTT
d_call: TRBD1
j_call: TRBJ1-6
v_call: TRBV9
clone_size: .

cdr3_aa: CASSYPPRTSGSLADTQYF
cdr3_nt: TGTGCCAGCAGTTACCCCCCACGGACTAGCGGGAGTCTCGCAGATACGCAGTATTTT
d_call: TRBD2
j_call: TRBJ2-3
v_call: TRBV6-2/TRBV6-3
clone_size: .

cdr3_aa: CASSLIGLAVRDTQYF
cdr3_nt: TGTGCCAGCAGCTTAATAGGACTAGCGGTTCGAGATACGCAGTATTTT
d_call: TRBD2
j_call: TRBJ2-3
v_call: TRBV7-2
clone_size: few

cdr3_aa: CASSRRTGGLVNEQFF
cdr3_nt: TGTGCCAGCAGCAGACGAACAGGGGGCTTAGTCAATGAGCAGTTCTTC
d_call: TRBD1
j_call: TRBJ2-1
v_call: TRBV4-2
clone_size: .

cdr3_aa: CASTPSGGGNQPQHF
cdr3_nt: TGTGCCAGTACCCCCTCAGGGGGCGGCAATCAGCCCCAGCATTTT
d_call: TRBD1
j_call: TRBJ1-5
v_call: TRBV19
clone_size: .

cdr3_aa: CASSTRGDRPLHF
cdr3_nt: TGTGCCAGCAGTACGAGGGGGGACAGACCCCTCCACTTT
d_call: TRBD1
j_call: TRBJ1-6
v_call: TRBV5-4
clone_size: .

cdr3_aa: CASSSRPYGYTF
cdr3_nt: TGTGCCAGCAGTTCTCGACCCTATGGCTACACCTTC
d_call: .
j_call: TRBJ1-2
v_call: TRBV12-3/TRBV12-4
clone_size: .

cdr3_aa: CASSLAMGTGGQPQHF
cdr3_nt: TGTGCCAGCAGCTTGGCCATGGGGACCGGCGGACAGCCCCAGCATTTT
d_call: .
j_call: TRBJ1-5
v_call: TRBV5-5
clone_size: once

cdr3_aa: CASSFRVANEKLFF
cdr3_nt: TGTGCCAGCAGTTTCAGGGTAGCTAATGAAAAACTGTTTTTT
d_call: .
j_call: TRBJ1-4
v_call: TRBV6-5
clone_size: .

cdr3_aa: CASGKAVTEAFF
cdr3_nt: TGTGCCAGCGGGAAAGCGGTTACTGAAGCTTTCTTT
d_call: .
j_call: TRBJ1-1
v_call: TRBV7-2
clone_size: .

cdr3_aa: CSVGQQGAGYGYTF
cdr3_nt: TGCAGCGTTGGACAACAGGGGGCTGGCTATGGCTACACCTTC
d_call: TRBD1
j_call: TRBJ1-2
v_call: TRBV29-1
clone_size: few

cdr3_aa: CASSYDGRTLHSPLHF
cdr3_nt: TGTGCCAGCAGTTACGATGGACGTACACTTCATTCACCCCTCCACTTT
d_call: .
j_call: TRBJ1-6
v_call: TRBV6-5
clone_size: .